The 3 T cell receptor beta chains below come from one sample, sequenced in a study of blood T cell repertoires in COVID-19. TCRdb's table, derived via immunoSEQ multiplex PCR, lists solely in-frame clones and lacks some. Among 150,000 to 200,000 clones listed, less than 85% were seen once. The sequencing input was peripheral blood. Receptors were obtained from a woman aged 80 or over with active or convalescent COVID-19.

This sequence joins TRBV5-1 and TRBJ2-1, with 13 bases fitting TRBD2. CDR1 is SGHRS, CDR2 YFSETQ, per germline. V was pared by 3 bases and J by 8 bases, with 11 bases of the junction left unmatched. The CDR3 has 17 amino acids. The DNA for the CDR3 is TGCGCCAGCAGCTCGATGACTAGCGGGAGGTTAGGCGATGAGCAGTTCTTC. This gives the protein CASSSMTSGRLGDEQFF.

The V gene is TRBV30, the J gene TRBJ2-3; 15 bases match TRBD2. Germline values: CDR1 GTSNPN, CDR2 SVGIG (reference sequence). The CDR3 runs 15 residues. With V trimmed by 2 bases and J by 5 bases, 2 bases remained unmatched. The CDR3 reads CAWSLGLAGGDTQYF. The CDR3 nucleotides are TGTGCCTGGAGTTTGGGACTAGCGGGAGGAGATACGCAGTATTTT.

The rearrangement joins TRBV3-1 (or the pseudogene TRBV3-2) to TRBJ2-1, with 12 bases that match TRBD2. The germline gives CDR1 LGHDT, CDR2 YNNKEL (reference sequence). The CDR3 extends over 15 amino acids. Unmatched junction bases numbered 0, after V lost 3 bases and J lost 3 bases. The CDR3 DNA reads as TGTGCCAGCAGCCAGGGACTAGCGGGCTACAATGAGCAGTTCTTC. It specifies CASSQGLAGYNEQFF.